At least ten counts were recorded for the clone carrying this TCR beta chain. Its specificity is unknown. The data are from a study of early T cells in non-severe SARS-CoV-2 infection. General study findings and limits: Database matching using VDJdb favored anti-spike CD8 responses, with private and CD4 specificities left missing.

Unique molecular identifiers (one per individual cDNA molecule) were attached. TCRdb processed the 5' RACE reads anew with MiXCR; each CDR3 protein has one entry. The sample yields approximately 28,000 distinct CDR3 sequences, less than 5% seen once. The CDR3 length is 15 residues. Germline V gives CDR1 SGHNT, CDR2 YENEEA. The ends were cut back, 5 bases at V and 2 bases at J, with 13 bases in the middle. This chain joins TRBV11-3 and TRBJ2-1, with D hard to call. Sequencing was done on a sample of whole blood. This clonotype was sampled from an adult who was a healthcare worker with PCR-confirmed SARS-CoV-2 infection or an uninfected control (not recorded which). CDR3 amino acids: CASSPGNGAYNEQFF. CDR3 in DNA: TGTGCCAGCAGCCCAGGTAATGGCGCCTACAATGAGCAGTTCTTC.